The T cell receptor (beta chain) described here comes from a study of blood T cell repertoires in COVID-19. As for the study in general: Samples of COVID-19 (acute and convalescent) were obtained from the United States, Italy and Spain. PBMCs, B-cell-depleted T cells, or T cells provided the cDNA or gDNA that made up the material.

Methods used by the authors: Reference gene primers were amplified, and this amplification served to estimate nucleated cell counts. Clones were sequenced by immunoSEQ multiplex PCR, and TCRdb holds only the in-frame ones, with some missing. V and J calls plus clone size are reproduced from that table; the DNA served to infer D and trimming. The sample carries approximately 300,000 clones, 70% to 90% recorded once. Germline loops: CDR1 MNHEY, CDR2 SVGAGI. Trimming removed 7 bases from V and 3 bases from J; junction bases left unmatched: 5. This CDR3 has 13 amino acids. Participants were aged about 18 to 95 years, lived in 24 US areas, and enrolled virtually.

The TCR originated in a woman in her 30s who had recovered from COVID-19. The source material was PBMCs or T cells enriched from blood (not recorded which). This sequence joins TRBV6-5 and TRBJ1-1, with TRBD1 matching over 7 bases. CDR3 coding DNA: TGTGCCAGCACCAGGGACAGCTACACTGAAGCTTTCTTT. Translated, it gives CASTRDSYTEAFF.